The 15 T cell receptor beta chains reported below all come from one sample, sequenced in a study of cytomegalovirus exposure and HLA in healthy donors (dated by TCRdb to between 2016 and 2019). Libraries were prepared through the immunoSEQ multiplex PCR assay. The multiplex PCR relied on a mix of 60 forward primers for TCR Vbeta segments and 13 reverse primers for TCR Jbeta segments. TCRdb obtained this table from immuneACCESS and retained in-frame rearrangements with V and J assigned. These tables miss some clones; where compared with another copy, unresolved V genes account for less than half of the shortfall, and the remainder is unexplained. Present in this sample are about 120,000 clones, about 80% of which were seen just once. The ten largest account for 3.5% to 4.5% of the sample. Sequenced sample: PBMCs. The receptor set was obtained from a man younger than 40 in good health and CMV-seropositive.

This clone was recorded a few times. V and J are TRBV5-4 and TRBJ2-1, with 8 positions matching TRBD2. CDR1 is SGHNT, CDR2 YYREEE, per germline (reference sequence). V shed 3 bases, J shed 7 bases, and the junction held 3 bases outside the gene matches. This CDR3 is 13 amino acids long. In nucleotides, the CDR3 is TGTGCCAGCAGCTCGGCGGGGGGAAATGAGCAGTTCTTC. Residues: CASSSAGGNEQFF.

The chain carries TRBV7-9 and TRBJ2-3; D might be TRBD2 (5 bases). CDR1 and CDR2 (germline): SEHNR, FQNEAQ (reference sequence). CDR3 length equals 15 residues. Trimming stripped 7 bases from V and 0 bases from J, with 14 bases between. CDR3 DNA sequence: TGTGCCAGCACCGCTCGGGGAGATAGCACAGATACGCAGTATTTT. This codes for CASTARGDSTDTQYF.

This clone was counted between two and nine times. The chain has TRBV5-6 and TRBJ2-2; perhaps TRBD2 as D (5 bases). Trimming stripped 6 bases from V and 5 bases from J, with 14 bases between. The CDR3 is made up of 14 amino acids. Germline V CDR1 and CDR2: SGHDT, YYEEEE. CDR3 residues: CASMRVSGTGELFF. CDR3 nucleotides: TGTGCCAGCATGCGGGTTTCGGGGACCGGGGAGCTGTTTTTT.

The V call is TRBV21-1, the J call TRBJ1-5; the D segment call TRBD1 is taken from the table without a DNA check. TRBV21-1 is given as a pseudogene. The length of the CDR3 is 19 residues. The CDR3 loop reads CASSLSHLQELNSNQPQHF. The CDR3 DNA follows: TGTGCCAGCAGCCTAAGCCACCTACAGGAATTGAATAGCAATCAGCCCCAGCATTTT.

Here the CDR3 reads CASSVALAGSSTDTQYF. The CDR3 nucleotides read TGTGCCAGCAGCGTAGCCCTAGCAGGAAGTTCCACAGATACGCAGTATTTT. This chain links TRBV9 with TRBJ2-3; a possible D gene is TRBD2 (5 bases). The CDR3 contains 17 residues. The V end lost 0 bases, the J end lost 2 bases, and 16 bases lay between the germline ends. In germline, CDR1 is SGDLS, CDR2 YYNGEE.

This clone has just one count. V usage is TRBV28 and J usage is TRBJ2-5; D is undetermined. The V gene's germline CDR1 is MDHEN and CDR2 SYDVKM. Trimming took 6 bases from V and 4 from J, leaving 12 bases between them. CDR3 length: 13 residues. The CDR3 sequence is CASSSYVRETQYF. CDR3 DNA: TGTGCCAGCAGCTCTTACGTGCGAGAGACCCAGTACTTC.

This rearrangement joins TRBV7-9 to TRBJ1-4; no clear D gene. The CDR3 is made up of 14 amino acids. V lost 4 bases to trimming and J lost 4 bases, with 10 bases between them. Germline loops: CDR1 SEHNR, CDR2 FQNEAQ (reference sequence). CDR3 in amino acids: CASSWTGFNEKLFF. In nucleotides, the CDR3 is TGTGCCAGCAGCTGGACGGGGTTTAATGAAAAACTGTTTTTT.

This clone occurred a few times. The gene calls are TRBV5-4 and TRBJ2-1, with D perhaps matching TRBD1 (6 bases). V shed 5 bases and J shed 9 bases, with 18 bases lying between them. Germline assignment: CDR1 SGHNT and CDR2 YYREEE (reference sequence). CDR3 length: 14 residues. In DNA form, the CDR3 reads TGTGCCAGCAGATTTACCGGGACATCGAGTGAGCAGTTCTTC. It translates to CASRFTGTSSEQFF.

This chain links TRBV30 with TRBJ1-2, with 7 bases that match TRBD1. The ends lost 2 bases at V and 8 bases at J; junction bases unmatched: 11. Germline loops: CDR1 GTSNPN, CDR2 SVGIG (reference sequence). This CDR3 is built from 14 residues. CDR3 loop: CAWSSLDRVKGYTF. The CDR3 DNA is TGTGCCTGGAGTTCTTTAGACAGGGTGAAGGGCTACACCTTC.

Of note for this clone: A junction boundary mismatches the germline segment, possibly from a read error. The chain employs TRBV7-9 and TRBJ1-2; D unresolved. The CDR3 loop spans 15 amino acids. CDR1 is SEHNR, CDR2 FQNEAQ, per germline (reference sequence). The CDR3 bases are TGTTCCAGCAGCTTAGATCTGGGCTCGGACTATGGCTACACCTTC. As protein: CSSSLDLGSDYGYTF.

This chain links TRBV7-6 with TRBJ2-3; 9 bases are a match to TRBD2. The length of the CDR3 is 15 residues. Losses at the gene ends were 2 bases for V and 4 bases for J; bases not matched to a gene: 4. Germline values: CDR1 SGHVS, CDR2 FNYEAQ. The CDR3 DNA sequence: TGTGCCAGCAGCTTAATGCGGGGGGGCGCAGATACGCAGTATTTT. It translates to CASSLMRGGADTQYF. The full variable domain, in which reference TRBV7-6 and TRBJ2-3 provide the parts outside the CDR3, is GAGVSQSPRYKVTKRGQDVALRCDPISGHVSLYWYRQALGQGPEFLTYFNYEAQQDKSGLPNDRFSAERPEGSISTLTIQRTEQRDSAMYRCASSLMRGGADTQYFGPGTRLTVL.

This clone was counted once. This sequence joins TRBV30 and TRBJ1-3; no clear D. CDR1 and CDR2 (germline): GTSNPN, SVGIG (reference sequence). The CDR3 has 14 amino acids. Trimming left V 4 bases short and J 4 bases short, with 14 bases between. CDR3 protein: CAWITEVAGNTIYF. The CDR3 DNA is TGTGCCTGGATCACAGAAGTCGCGGGAAACACCATATATTTT.

This clone came up a few times. V usage is TRBV27 and J usage is TRBJ2-2, with D perhaps matching TRBD2 (6 bases). The germline CDR1 and CDR2 sequences are MNHEY and SMNVEV (reference sequence). The V gene lost 0 bases and the J gene lost 0 bases, with 8 bases spanning the gap. This CDR3 spans 16 amino acids. The CDR3 is CASSLSRGANTGELFF. In DNA, the CDR3 is TGTGCCAGCAGTTTATCTCGCGGGGCGAACACCGGGGAGCTGTTTTTT.

V gene TRBV7-6 combines with J gene TRBJ1-1; no firm D call. CDR1 is SGHVS, CDR2 FNYEAQ, per germline. The CDR3 consists of 12 residues. V lost 5 bases and J 5 bases, leaving 9 bases between the germline ends. CDR3: CASSELGTEAFF. DNA for the CDR3: TGTGCCAGCAGCGAACTAGGGACTGAAGCTTTCTTT.

The J gene is TRBJ1-2, the V gene TRBV6-5; 9 nucleotides match TRBD1. J was trimmed by 5 bases and V by 6 bases; bases with no gene match: 1. In germline, CDR1 is MNHEY, CDR2 SVGAGI. The CDR3 extends over 12 amino acids. For the CDR3, the DNA is TGTGCCAGCAGACAGGGGGCGTATGGCTACACCTTC. Its protein product is CASRQGAYGYTF.